This is a list of T cell receptor beta chains from one sample in a study of Ad26.COV2.S vaccination and SARS-CoV-2 variants. Generated by immunoSEQ multiplex PCR, the TCRdb table keeps only in-frame clones and is missing some. The data show 300,000 to 400,000 clones, 92% seen once. The sample here was peripheral blood, taken after recovery from COVID-19. The receptors derive from a human donor who had recovered from COVID-19. CDR3s include the opening cysteine and the closing phenylalanine or tryptophan. Each record gives: J gene, V gene, D gene, CDR3 protein, CDR3 DNA. The D gene is left open where the match is weak.

J gene: TRBJ1-1
V gene: TRBV19
D gene: -
CDR3 protein: CASKGGGQRFAEAFF
CDR3 DNA: TGTGCCAGTAAAGGGGGGGGGCAAAGGTTTGCTGAAGCTTTCTTT

J gene: TRBJ1-6
V gene: TRBV18
D gene: TRBD1
CDR3 protein: CASSPRGAQGSPHNSPLHF
CDR3 DNA: TGTGCCAGCTCACCGAGGGGGGCACAGGGGTCACCTCATAATTCACCCCTCCACTTT

J gene: TRBJ1-1
V gene: TRBV27
D gene: -
CDR3 protein: CASSLVRGWGTEAFF
CDR3 DNA: TGTGCCAGCAGTTTAGTTCGGGGGTGGGGAACTGAAGCTTTCTTT

J gene: TRBJ2-5
V gene: TRBV6-2/TRBV6-3
D gene: -
CDR3 protein: CASSHGTGETQYF
CDR3 DNA: TGTGCCAGCAGTCACGGGACCGGAGAGACCCAGTACTTC

J gene: TRBJ1-1
V gene: TRBV29-1
D gene: -
CDR3 protein: CSAQLNTEAFF
CDR3 DNA: TGCAGCGCCCAACTGAACACTGAAGCTTTCTTT

J gene: TRBJ2-1
V gene: TRBV7-8
D gene: TRBD2
CDR3 protein: CASSLGTSGYNEQFF
CDR3 DNA: TGTGCCAGCAGCTTAGGGACTAGCGGTTACAATGAGCAGTTCTTC

J gene: TRBJ2-5
V gene: TRBV5-4
D gene: TRBD1
CDR3 protein: CASSIDRGGGETQYF
CDR3 DNA: TGTGCCAGCAGCATTGACAGGGGAGGTGGTGAGACCCAGTACTTC

J gene: TRBJ1-2
V gene: TRBV25-1
D gene: -
CDR3 protein: CASSAVGAHGYTF
CDR3 DNA: TGTGCCAGCAGTGCCGTAGGGGCCCATGGCTACACCTTC

J gene: TRBJ1-6
V gene: TRBV6-5
D gene: -
CDR3 protein: CASSYGITGNNSPLHF
CDR3 DNA: TGTGCCAGCAGTTACGGGATCACAGGGAATAATTCACCCCTCCACTTT

J gene: TRBJ2-7
V gene: TRBV29-1
D gene: TRBD1
CDR3 protein: CSVDTGVYEQYF
CDR3 DNA: TGCAGCGTTGATACAGGGGTCTACGAGCAGTACTTC

J gene: TRBJ1-6
V gene: TRBV6-5
D gene: TRBD1
CDR3 protein: CASSYSLNRGNSPLHF
CDR3 DNA: TGTGCCAGCAGTTACTCGTTAAACAGGGGTAATTCACCCCTCCACTTT

J gene: TRBJ2-1
V gene: TRBV4-3
D gene: TRBD2
CDR3 protein: CASSQASGDFNEQFF
CDR3 DNA: TGCGCCAGCAGCCAAGCCAGCGGGGACTTCAATGAGCAGTTCTTC

J gene: TRBJ2-7
V gene: TRBV6-5
D gene: -
CDR3 protein: CASSYSAGVEQYF
CDR3 DNA: TGTGCCAGCAGTTACTCGGCAGGGGTCGAGCAGTACTTC

J gene: TRBJ1-1
V gene: TRBV5-6
D gene: -
CDR3 protein: CASSFFRLNTEAFF
CDR3 DNA: TGTGCCAGCAGCTTTTTCCGTTTGAACACTGAAGCTTTCTTT

J gene: TRBJ2-5
V gene: TRBV13
D gene: TRBD1
CDR3 protein: CASSTTGVQETQYF
CDR3 DNA: TGTGCCAGCAGTACGACAGGGGTACAAGAGACCCAGTACTTC

J gene: TRBJ2-7
V gene: TRBV4-1
D gene: TRBD2
CDR3 protein: CASSQGPGGFSYEQYF
CDR3 DNA: TGCGCCAGCAGCCAAGGGCCGGGGGGGTTCTCCTACGAGCAGTACTTC

J gene: TRBJ1-2
V gene: TRBV5-1
D gene: -
CDR3 protein: CASSLDFSTVYGYTF
CDR3 DNA: TGCGCCAGCAGCTTGGACTTCTCGACAGTTTATGGCTACACCTTC

J gene: TRBJ1-2
V gene: TRBV19
D gene: -
CDR3 protein: CASSIDTYENYGYTF
CDR3 DNA: TGTGCCAGTAGTATAGATACGTACGAGAACTATGGCTACACCTTC

J gene: TRBJ2-7
V gene: TRBV13
D gene: TRBD1
CDR3 protein: CASSSGTGSREQYF
CDR3 DNA: TGTGCCAGCAGCTCCGGGACAGGGTCGCGGGAGCAGTACTTC

J gene: TRBJ1-5
V gene: TRBV10-2
D gene: -
CDR3 protein: CASSRDVSNQPQHF
CDR3 DNA: TGCGCCAGCAGCAGGGACGTCAGCAATCAGCCCCAGCATTTT

J gene: TRBJ2-7
V gene: TRBV9
D gene: -
CDR3 protein: CASSASMGEQYF
CDR3 DNA: TGTGCCAGCAGCGCCTCGATGGGGGAGCAGTACTTC

J gene: TRBJ1-6
V gene: TRBV6-6
D gene: -
CDR3 protein: CASRIDSQNNSPLHF
CDR3 DNA: TGTGCCAGCAGAATCGACAGCCAGAATAATTCACCCCTCCACTTT

J gene: TRBJ2-7
V gene: TRBV5-4
D gene: -
CDR3 protein: CASSFWGLYEQYF
CDR3 DNA: TGTGCCAGCAGCTTCTGGGGTCTTTACGAGCAGTACTTC

J gene: TRBJ1-4
V gene: TRBV19
D gene: TRBD1
CDR3 protein: CASRRDRGGKLFF
CDR3 DNA: TGTGCCAGTAGAAGGGACAGGGGTGGGAAACTGTTTTTT